This TCR beta chain was identified in a study of coeliac disease. CDR1 is SNHLY and CDR2 is FYNNEI in the germline V gene. The CDR3 runs 16 residues. With V trimmed by 10 bases and J by 3 bases, 14 bases remained unmatched. Some clones are missing from TCRdb's copy, which holds only in-frame ones; the method was immunoSEQ multiplex PCR. The table lists 3,500 to 4,500 clones, more than 65% of them singletons. The receptor comes from a man in his thirties or forties with celiac disease. The chain recombines TRBV2 with TRBJ1-2; 10 bases fit TRBD1. The sample consisted of intraepithelial lymphocytes from the gut. The CDR3 DNA sequence: TGTGCCACCTTGGGGGGGGACAGGGGAGAGGACTATGGCTACACCTTC. Residues: CATLGGDRGEDYGYTF.